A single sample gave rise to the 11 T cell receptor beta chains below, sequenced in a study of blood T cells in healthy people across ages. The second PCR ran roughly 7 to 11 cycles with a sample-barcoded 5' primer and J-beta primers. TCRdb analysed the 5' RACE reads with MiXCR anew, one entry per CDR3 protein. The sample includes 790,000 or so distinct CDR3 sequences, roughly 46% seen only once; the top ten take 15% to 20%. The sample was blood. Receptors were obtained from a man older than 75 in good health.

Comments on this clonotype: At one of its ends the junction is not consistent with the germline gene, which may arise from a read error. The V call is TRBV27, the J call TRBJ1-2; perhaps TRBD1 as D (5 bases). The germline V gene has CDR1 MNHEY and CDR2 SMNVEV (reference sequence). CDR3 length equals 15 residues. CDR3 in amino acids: CASSFRAGPPYGCTF. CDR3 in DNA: TGTGCCAGCAGTTTCCGGGCGGGACCTCCCTATGGCTGCACCTTC.

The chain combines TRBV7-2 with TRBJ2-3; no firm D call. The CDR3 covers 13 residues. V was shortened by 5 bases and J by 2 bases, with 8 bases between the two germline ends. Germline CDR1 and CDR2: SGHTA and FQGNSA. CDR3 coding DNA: TGTGCCAGCAGCGGGCGTTACACAGATACGCAGTATTTT. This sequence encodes CASSGRYTDTQYF.

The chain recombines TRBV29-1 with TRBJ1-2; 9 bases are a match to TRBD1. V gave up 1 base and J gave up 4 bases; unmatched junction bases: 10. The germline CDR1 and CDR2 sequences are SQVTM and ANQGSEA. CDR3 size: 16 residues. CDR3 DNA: TGCAGCGTTGAAGCTTCCGGGACAGGGCGTCCCTATGGCTACACCTTC. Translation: CSVEASGTGRPYGYTF.

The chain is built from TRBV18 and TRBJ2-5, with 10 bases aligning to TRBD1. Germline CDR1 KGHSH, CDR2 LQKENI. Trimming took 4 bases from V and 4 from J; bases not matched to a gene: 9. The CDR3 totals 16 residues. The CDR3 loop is CASSLLARQGAETQYF. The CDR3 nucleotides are TGTGCCAGCTCACTACTAGCCCGACAGGGGGCAGAGACCCAGTACTTC.

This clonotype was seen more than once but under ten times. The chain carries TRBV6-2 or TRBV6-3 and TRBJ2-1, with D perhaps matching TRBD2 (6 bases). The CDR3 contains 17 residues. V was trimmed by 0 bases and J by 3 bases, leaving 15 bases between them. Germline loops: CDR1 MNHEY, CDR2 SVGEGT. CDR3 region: CASSYSSPGAYYNEQFF. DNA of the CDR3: TGTGCCAGCAGTTACTCGTCTCCGGGAGCCTACTACAATGAGCAGTTCTTC.

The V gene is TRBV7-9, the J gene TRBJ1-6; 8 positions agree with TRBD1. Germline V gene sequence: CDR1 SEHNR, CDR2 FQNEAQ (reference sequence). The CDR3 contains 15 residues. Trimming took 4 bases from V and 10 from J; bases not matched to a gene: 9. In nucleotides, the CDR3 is TGTGCCAGCAGCTCACAGGGGGGGGCCGGATCACCCCTCCACTTT. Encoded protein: CASSSQGGAGSPLHF.

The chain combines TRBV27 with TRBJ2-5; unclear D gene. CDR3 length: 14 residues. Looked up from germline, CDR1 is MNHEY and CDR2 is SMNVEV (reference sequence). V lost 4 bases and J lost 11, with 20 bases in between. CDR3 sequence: CASSSHRKIYVQYF. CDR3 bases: TGTGCCAGCAGTTCACACAGAAAAATCTACGTGCAGTACTTC.

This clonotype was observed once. The CDR3 sequence is CASSQGGYQNNNYGYTF. The CDR3 DNA is TGTGCCAGCAGCCAAGGCGGGTACCAGAACAATAACTATGGCTACACCTTC. The chain couples TRBV14 to TRBJ1-2; D ambiguous. CDR3 length equals 17 residues. V was clipped by 1 base and J by 1 base, with 16 bases between them. CDR1 is SGHDN, CDR2 FVKESK, per germline.

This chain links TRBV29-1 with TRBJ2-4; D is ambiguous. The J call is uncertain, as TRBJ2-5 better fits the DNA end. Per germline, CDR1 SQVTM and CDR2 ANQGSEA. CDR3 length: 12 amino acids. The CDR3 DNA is TGCAGCGTTGACGTGGGGCAAGAGACCCAGTACTTC. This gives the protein CSVDVGQETQYF.

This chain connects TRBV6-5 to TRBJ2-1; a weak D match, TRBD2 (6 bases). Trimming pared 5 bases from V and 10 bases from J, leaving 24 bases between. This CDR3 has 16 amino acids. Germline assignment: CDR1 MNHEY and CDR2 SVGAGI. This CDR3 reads CASSPKAASAPLEQFF. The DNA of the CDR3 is TGTGCCAGCAGTCCTAAGGCGGCTAGCGCCCCGCTGGAGCAGTTCTTC.

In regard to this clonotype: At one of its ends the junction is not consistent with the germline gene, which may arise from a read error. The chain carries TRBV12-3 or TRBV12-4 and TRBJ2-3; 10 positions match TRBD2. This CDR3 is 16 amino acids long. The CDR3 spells CASRTTRTSGPDTQDF. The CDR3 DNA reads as TGTGCCAGCAGGACAACCCGGACTAGCGGACCAGATACGCAGGATTTT.